The next 16 T cell receptor beta chains were all read from a single sample in a study of CD8 T cells in ankylosing spondylitis. A single record per CDR3 protein comes from TCRdb applying MiXCR to the 5' RACE reads. This sample has a few hundred thousand distinct CDR3 sequences, with more than 20% found just once. The specimen sequenced was blood, either unsorted or a sorted T cell fraction (not recorded which). All receptors come from a female donor with ankylosing spondylitis or in good health (not recorded which).

This clonotype was seen a handful of times. The chain recombines TRBV7-8 with TRBJ1-1; D gene uncertain. CDR1 is SGHVS and CDR2 is FQNEAQ in the germline V gene. The CDR3 has 13 residues. V lost 5 bases and J 10 bases, leaving 17 bases between the germline ends. The CDR3 DNA sequence: TGTGCCAGCAGCGCCAAGTCCGGGTTTGGAGCTTTCTTT. This codes for CASSAKSGFGAFF.

In this sample, this clonotype turned up a few times. V usage is TRBV27 and J usage is TRBJ1-1, with D hard to call. The CDR3 is 13 amino acids. Germline V gene data show CDR1 as MNHEY and CDR2 as SMNVEV (reference sequence). With 6 bases removed from V and 5 bases from J, the gap between germline ends came to 13 bases. CDR3 residues: CASSFRGETEAFF. CDR3 nucleotides: TGTGCCAGCAGCTTTCGGGGTGAAACTGAAGCTTTCTTT.

This clonotype has just a few counts. The chain employs TRBV12-3 or TRBV12-4 and TRBJ1-6; tentative D call: TRBD1 (5 bases). This CDR3 is 13 amino acids long. The germline V and J ends were trimmed by 2 bases and 11 bases, with 10 bases remaining between them. CDR3 sequence reads: CASSLSGPTPLHF. The DNA for the CDR3 is TGTGCCAGCAGTTTATCGGGGCCGACACCCCTCCACTTT.

This clonotype was detected only a few times. The chain carries TRBV7-6 and TRBJ2-3; TRBD2 matches 10 bases. J lost 4 bases, V lost 1 base, and 8 bases had no gene match. Germline V gene lookup returns CDR1 SGHVS and CDR2 FNYEAQ. CDR3 length equals 17 residues. In nucleotides, the CDR3 is TGTGCCAGCAGCTTAGGTCCAGCGGGAGGGCGGCCAGATACGCAGTATTTT. It specifies CASSLGPAGGRPDTQYF.

This chain connects TRBV7-9 to TRBJ2-3; TRBD2 matches at 12 bases. CDR1 is SEHNR, CDR2 FQNEAQ, per germline (reference sequence). The CDR3 consists of 17 residues. V shed 5 bases and J 3 bases; nucleotides not matched to a gene: 9. The CDR3: CASSPRTSGTPTDTQYF. CDR3 coding DNA: TGTGCCAGCAGCCCCCGGACTAGCGGGACACCGACAGATACGCAGTATTTT.

This clonotype came up many times. J is TRBJ1-1 and V is TRBV5-1; D ambiguous. Trimming pared 4 bases from V and 3 bases from J, leaving 10 bases between. This CDR3 spans 13 amino acids. In germline, CDR1 is SGHRS, CDR2 YFSETQ. The CDR3, as DNA: TGCGCCAGCAGCCCTTGGGTCGACACTGAAGCTTTCTTT. Its translation: CASSPWVDTEAFF. The full variable domain, with the rest looked up from reference TRBV5-1 and TRBJ1-1, is KAGVTQTPRYLIKTRGQQVTLSCSPISGHRSVSWYQQTPGQGLQFLFEYFSETQRNKGNFPGRFSGRQFSNSRSEMNVSTLELGDSALYLCASSPWVDTEAFFGQGTRLTVV.

V and J are TRBV20-1 and TRBJ2-5; 7 bases are a match to TRBD1. CDR3 length: 14 residues. Germline V gene data show CDR1 as DFQATT and CDR2 as SNEGSKA (reference sequence). V was pared by 3 bases and J by 4 bases, with 8 bases of the junction left unmatched. CDR3 residues: CSARVIGQVETQYF. CDR3 coding DNA: TGCAGTGCTAGGGTCATAGGACAGGTAGAGACCCAGTACTTC.

This clonotype was found a few times. This chain joins TRBV20-1 and TRBJ2-7; TRBD2 aligns across 7 bases. Per the germline V gene, CDR1 is DFQATT and CDR2 is SNEGSKA (reference sequence). J lost 1 base, V lost 7 bases, and 7 bases had no gene match. This CDR3 spans 13 amino acids. The CDR3 sequence: CSVPTGGSYEQYF. The CDR3 DNA follows: TGCAGTGTCCCTACGGGGGGATCCTACGAGCAGTACTTC.

Many counts were recorded for this clonotype. The rearrangement links TRBV12-3 or TRBV12-4 to TRBJ2-7; 10 nucleotides align to TRBD1. V was pared by 5 bases and J by 4 bases, with 5 bases of the junction left unmatched. This CDR3 contains 14 residues. The CDR3 loop is CASSPKGQGYEQYF. CDR3 bases: TGTGCCAGCAGTCCAAAGGGACAGGGGTACGAGCAGTACTTC.

The table lists this clonotype with a few counts. This rearrangement joins TRBV7-8 to TRBJ1-5; TRBD1 agrees at 9 bases. CDR1 and CDR2 from the germline V gene are SGHVS and FQNEAQ. J lost 5 bases, V lost 4 bases, and 18 bases had no gene match. The CDR3 is 19 amino acids. This CDR3 is CASSSSTHTVGQGDQPQHF. The DNA for the CDR3 is TGTGCCAGCAGCTCATCGACACACACTGTGGGACAGGGAGATCAGCCCCAGCATTTT. Looking up the rest from reference TRBV7-8 and TRBJ1-5 gives the full variable domain: GAGVSQSPRYKVAKRGQDVALRCDPISGHVSLFWYQQALGQGPEFLTYFQNEAQLDKSGLPSDRFFAERPEGSVSTLKIQRTQQEDSAVYLCASSSSTHTVGQGDQPQHFGDGTRLSIL.

The CDR3 loop reads CSARDPAPPGNTIYF. The CDR3 nucleotides read TGCAGTGCTAGAGATCCAGCACCCCCTGGAAACACCATATATTTT. J is TRBJ1-3 and V is TRBV20-1; D remains unclear. This CDR3 region has 15 residues. V gave up 0 bases and J gave up 2 bases, with 11 bases separating them. Germline V gene lookup returns CDR1 DFQATT and CDR2 SNEGSKA (reference sequence).

CDR3 loop: CASSYNLGAGYEQYF. CDR3 sequence (DNA): TGTGCCAGCAGTTACAACCTTGGAGCGGGTTACGAGCAGTACTTC. The chain uses TRBV6-5 and TRBJ2-7, with a weak D call TRBD2 (6 bases). Germline V gene lookup returns CDR1 MNHEY and CDR2 SVGAGI. Trimming stripped 2 bases from V and 4 bases from J, with 15 bases between. The CDR3 runs 15 residues.

V usage is TRBV18 and J usage is TRBJ2-7, with D maybe TRBD1 (5 bases). The V gene's germline CDR1 is KGHSH and CDR2 LQKENI. The length of the CDR3 is 14 residues. Between the trimmed V and J ends, which lost 5 bases and 7 bases, there was a span of 18 bases. CDR3 sequence reads: CASSSSRQHGEQYF. CDR3 coding DNA: TGTGCCAGCTCATCCTCTAGACAGCATGGGGAGCAGTACTTC.

V gene TRBV20-1 combines with J gene TRBJ2-6; D is perhaps TRBD1 or TRBD2 (5 bases each). The CDR3 totals 15 residues. The V end was cut by 6 bases, the J end by 4 bases, with 16 bases between. Germline CDR1 reads DFQATT; CDR2 reads SNEGSKA (reference sequence). The CDR3 coding sequence is TGCAGTGCCTCCGGGACGGCCCCCGGGGCCAACGTCCTGACTTTC. It translates to CSASGTAPGANVLTF.

This chain links TRBV6-2 or TRBV6-3 with TRBJ2-7; the D gene is possibly TRBD2 (6 bases). CDR3 length: 13 residues. The ends were cut back, 7 bases at V and 4 bases at J, with 14 bases in the middle. Germline V lookup: CDR1 MNHEY, CDR2 SVGEGT. Written as DNA, the CDR3 is TGTGCCAGCATGGCGGAGGGCACGTACGAGCAGTACTTC. It translates to CASMAEGTYEQYF.

V and J are TRBV11-2 and TRBJ2-1, with D possibly being TRBD2 (6 bases). This CDR3 is 15 amino acids long. V was pared by 5 bases and J by 7 bases, with 18 bases between. The V gene's germline CDR1 is SGHAT and CDR2 FQNNGV. CDR3 region: CASSNRRERVNEQFF. The CDR3, as DNA: TGTGCCAGCAGCAACAGGAGGGAGCGGGTGAATGAGCAGTTCTTC.